This T cell receptor beta chain came from a study of T cell repertoires in aging, cancer and after chemotherapy. The overall study: Chronic lymphocytic leukemia patients on fludarabine- or bendamustine-based regimens gave paired samples before and after chemotherapy.

Rearranged V-D-J TRB sequences were amplified with a mixed TRB-A/B primer pool. From the multiplex PCR reads, TCRdb called clonotypes with MiXCR, one entry per CDR3 protein. The sample shows about 10,000 distinct CDR3 sequences, around a quarter of them seen only once. TCR beta rearrangements were amplified from peripheral blood genomic DNA. This TCR derives from a human donor with a blood cancer. The donor label of this sample is uncertain. Sequencing was done on a sample of blood.

CDR3 protein: CASSIVRLAADTQYF. In DNA form, the CDR3 reads TGTGCCAGTAGTATAGTAAGGCTAGCGGCAGATACGCAGTATTTT. This chain joins TRBV19 and TRBJ2-3; 7 bases are shared with TRBD2. The germline CDR1 and CDR2 sequences are LNHDA and SQIVND (reference sequence). Unmatched junction bases numbered 5, after V lost 1 base and J lost 4 bases. The CDR3 consists of 15 residues.